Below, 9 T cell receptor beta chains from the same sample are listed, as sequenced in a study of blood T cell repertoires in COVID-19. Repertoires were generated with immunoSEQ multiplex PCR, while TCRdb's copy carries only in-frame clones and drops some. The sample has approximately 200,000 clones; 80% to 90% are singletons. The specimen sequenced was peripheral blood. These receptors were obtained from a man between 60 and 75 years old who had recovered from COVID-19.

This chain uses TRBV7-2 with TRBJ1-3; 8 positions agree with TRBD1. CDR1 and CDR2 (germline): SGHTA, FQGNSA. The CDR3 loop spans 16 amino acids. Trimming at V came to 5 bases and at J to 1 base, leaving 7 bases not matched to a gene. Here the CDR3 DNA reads TGTGCCAGCAGCGGACAGGGACGATCGTCTGGAAACACCATATATTTT. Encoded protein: CASSGQGRSSGNTIYF.

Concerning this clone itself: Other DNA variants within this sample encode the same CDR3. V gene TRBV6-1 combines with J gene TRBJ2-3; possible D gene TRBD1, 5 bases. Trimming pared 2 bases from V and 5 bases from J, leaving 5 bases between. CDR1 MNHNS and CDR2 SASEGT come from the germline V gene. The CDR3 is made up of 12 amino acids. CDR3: CASSERGDTQYF. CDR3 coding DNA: TGTGCCAGCAGTGAAAGGGGAGATACGCAGTATTTT.

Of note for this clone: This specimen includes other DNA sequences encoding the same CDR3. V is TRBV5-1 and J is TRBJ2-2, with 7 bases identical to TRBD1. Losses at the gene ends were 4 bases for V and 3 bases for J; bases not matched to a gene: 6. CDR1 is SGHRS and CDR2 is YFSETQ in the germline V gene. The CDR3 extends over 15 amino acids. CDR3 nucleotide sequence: TGCGCCAGCAGCAGCCCGGGACAGTACACCGGGGAGCTGTTTTTT. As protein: CASSSPGQYTGELFF.

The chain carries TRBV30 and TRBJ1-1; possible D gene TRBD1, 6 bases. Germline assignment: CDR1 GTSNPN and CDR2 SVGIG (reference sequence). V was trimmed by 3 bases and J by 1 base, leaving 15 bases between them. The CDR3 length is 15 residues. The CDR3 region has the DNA TGTGCCTGGAGGATGATGAGGGGGAGGAACACTGAAGCTTTCTTT. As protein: CAWRMMRGRNTEAFF.

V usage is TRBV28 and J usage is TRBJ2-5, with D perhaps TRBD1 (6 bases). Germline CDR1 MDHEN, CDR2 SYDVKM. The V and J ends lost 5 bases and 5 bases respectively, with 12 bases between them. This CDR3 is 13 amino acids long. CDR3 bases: TGTGCCAGCAGTGTCAGGGGTGAGGAGACCCAGTACTTC. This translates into CASSVRGEETQYF.

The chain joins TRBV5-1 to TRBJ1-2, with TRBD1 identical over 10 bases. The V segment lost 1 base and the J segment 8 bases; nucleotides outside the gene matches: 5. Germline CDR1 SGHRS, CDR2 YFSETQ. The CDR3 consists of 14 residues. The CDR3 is CASSLPGQGEGYTF. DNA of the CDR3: TGCGCCAGCAGCTTGCCAGGACAGGGGGAAGGCTACACCTTC. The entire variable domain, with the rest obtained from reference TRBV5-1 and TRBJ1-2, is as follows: KAGVTQTPRYLIKTRGQQVTLSCSPISGHRSVSWYQQTPGQGLQFLFEYFSETQRNKGNFPGRFSGRQFSNSRSEMNVSTLELGDSALYLCASSLPGQGEGYTFGSGTRLTVV.

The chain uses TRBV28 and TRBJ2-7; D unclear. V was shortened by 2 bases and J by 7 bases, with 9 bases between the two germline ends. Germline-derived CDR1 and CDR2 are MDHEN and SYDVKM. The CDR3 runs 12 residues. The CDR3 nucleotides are TGTGCCAGCAGTTTACTAGTCGGGGAGCAGTACTTC. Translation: CASSLLVGEQYF.

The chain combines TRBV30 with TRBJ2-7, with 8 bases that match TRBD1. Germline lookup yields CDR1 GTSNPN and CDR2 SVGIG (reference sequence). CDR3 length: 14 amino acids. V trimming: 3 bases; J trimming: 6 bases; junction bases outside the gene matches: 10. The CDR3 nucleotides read TGTGCCTGGAGACCGCCTGGACAGGGTCTCGAGCAGTACTTC. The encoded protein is CAWRPPGQGLEQYF.

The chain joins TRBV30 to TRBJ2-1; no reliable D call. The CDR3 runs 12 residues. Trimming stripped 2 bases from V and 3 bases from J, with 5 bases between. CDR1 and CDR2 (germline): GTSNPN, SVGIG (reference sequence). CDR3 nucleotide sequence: TGTGCCTGGAGTTCTTTCTACAATGAGCAGTTCTTC. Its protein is CAWSSFYNEQFF.